This entry features one TCR beta chain sequence. This sample is part of a study of blood T cell repertoires in COVID-19. Turning to the study itself: The United States, Italy and Spain supplied acute and convalescent COVID-19 samples. Sample material is recorded as cDNA or gDNA derived from T cells, B-cell-depleted T cells, or PBMCs.

This table comes from immunoSEQ multiplex PCR, and its TCRdb copy is limited to in-frame clones, with some not included. The sample shows under 80,000 clones, more than 75% of them seen only once. The CDR3 is 16 amino acids. The ends were cut back, 0 bases at V and 7 bases at J, with 14 bases in the middle. This receptor was identified in a human donor in a cohort sampled during active COVID-19. This chain joins TRBV5-3 and TRBJ1-6, with D possibly being TRBD1 (5 bases). TRBV5-3 counts as an open reading frame of uncertain function. The sequenced sample consisted of peripheral blood. CDR3 loop: CARSLGPGLVNSPLHF. In DNA form, the CDR3 reads TGTGCCAGAAGCTTGGGGCCGGGACTGGTAAATTCACCCCTCCACTTT.